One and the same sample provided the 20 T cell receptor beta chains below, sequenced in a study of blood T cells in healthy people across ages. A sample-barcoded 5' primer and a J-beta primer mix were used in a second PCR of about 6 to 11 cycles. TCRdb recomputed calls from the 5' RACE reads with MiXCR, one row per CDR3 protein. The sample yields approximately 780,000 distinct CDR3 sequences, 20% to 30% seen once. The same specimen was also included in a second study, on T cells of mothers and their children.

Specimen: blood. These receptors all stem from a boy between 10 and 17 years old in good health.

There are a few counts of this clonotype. The CDR3, as DNA: TGTGCTAGTGGTTTGGGATACACCGGGGAGCTGTTTTTT. Translation gives CASGLGYTGELFF. The chain has TRBV12-5 and TRBJ2-2; D not certain. V lost 1 base, J lost 3 bases, and 3 bases lay in between. Germline V gives CDR1 LGHNT, CDR2 FRNRAP. This CDR3 comprises 13 residues. The full variable domain, with the rest looked up from reference TRBV12-5 and TRBJ2-2, is DARVTQTPRHKVTEMGQEVTMRCQPILGHNTVFWYRQTMMQGLELLAYFRNRAPLDDSGMPKDRFSAEMPDATLATLKIQPSEPRDSAVYFCASGLGYTGELFFGEGSRLTVL.

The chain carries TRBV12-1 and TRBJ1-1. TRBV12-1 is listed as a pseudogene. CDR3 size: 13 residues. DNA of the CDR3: TGTGCCAGCAGCCTAGACCCCGATACAGCTCCTTTCTTT. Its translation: CASSLDPDTAPFF.

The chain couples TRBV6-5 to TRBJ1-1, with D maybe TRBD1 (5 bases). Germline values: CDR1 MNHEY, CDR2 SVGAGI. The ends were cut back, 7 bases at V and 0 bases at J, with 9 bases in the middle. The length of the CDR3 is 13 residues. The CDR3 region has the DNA TGTGCCAGCACCGGACATCTGAACACTGAAGCTTTCTTT. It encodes CASTGHLNTEAFF.

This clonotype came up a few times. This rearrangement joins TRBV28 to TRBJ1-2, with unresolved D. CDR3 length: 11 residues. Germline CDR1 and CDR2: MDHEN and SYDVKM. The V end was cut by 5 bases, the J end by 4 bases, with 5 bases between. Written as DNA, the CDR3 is TGTGCCAGCAGTACCGCCTATGGCTACACCTTC. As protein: CASSTAYGYTF.

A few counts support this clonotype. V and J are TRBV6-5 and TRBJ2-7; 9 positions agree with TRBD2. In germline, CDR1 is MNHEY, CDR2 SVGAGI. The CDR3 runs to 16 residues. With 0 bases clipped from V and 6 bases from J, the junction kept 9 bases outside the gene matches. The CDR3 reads CASSYSSASGVSEQYF. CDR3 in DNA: TGTGCCAGCAGTTACTCCTCGGCTAGCGGGGTGAGCGAGCAGTACTTC.

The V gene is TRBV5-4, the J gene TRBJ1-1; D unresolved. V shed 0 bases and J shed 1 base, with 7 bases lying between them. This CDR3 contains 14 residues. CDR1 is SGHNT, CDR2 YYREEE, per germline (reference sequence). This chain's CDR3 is CASSLALPNTEAFF. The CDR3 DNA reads TGTGCCAGCAGCTTGGCGCTCCCGAACACTGAAGCTTTCTTT.

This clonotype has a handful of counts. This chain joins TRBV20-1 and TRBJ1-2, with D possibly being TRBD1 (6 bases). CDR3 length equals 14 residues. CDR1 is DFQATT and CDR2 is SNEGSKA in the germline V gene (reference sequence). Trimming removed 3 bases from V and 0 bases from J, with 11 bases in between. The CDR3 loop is CSAREQGTNYGYTF. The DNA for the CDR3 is TGCAGTGCTAGGGAACAGGGAACTAACTATGGCTACACCTTC.

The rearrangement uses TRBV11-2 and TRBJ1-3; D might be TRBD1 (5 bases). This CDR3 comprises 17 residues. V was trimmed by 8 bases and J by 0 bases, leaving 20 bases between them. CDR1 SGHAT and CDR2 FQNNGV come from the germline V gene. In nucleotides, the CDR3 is TGTGCCAGCGGCGAGAATTCGGGACCGACCTCTGGAAACACCATATATTTT. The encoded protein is CASGENSGPTSGNTIYF.

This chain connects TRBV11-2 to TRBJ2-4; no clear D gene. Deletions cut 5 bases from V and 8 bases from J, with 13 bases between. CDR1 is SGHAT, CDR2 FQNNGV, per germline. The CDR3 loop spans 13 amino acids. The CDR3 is CASSHSYGDIQYF. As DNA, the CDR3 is TGTGCCAGCAGCCATAGTTATGGAGACATTCAGTACTTC.

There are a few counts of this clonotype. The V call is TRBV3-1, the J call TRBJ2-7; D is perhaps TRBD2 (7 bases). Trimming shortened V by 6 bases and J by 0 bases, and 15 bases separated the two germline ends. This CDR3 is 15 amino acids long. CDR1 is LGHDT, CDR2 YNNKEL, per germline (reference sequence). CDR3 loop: CASSHGRGPSYEQYF. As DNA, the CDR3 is TGTGCCAGCAGTCACGGGCGGGGGCCCTCCTACGAGCAGTACTTC.

The CDR3 sequence is CATRTGPNYGYTF. DNA for the CDR3: TGTGCCACCCGGACAGGGCCTAACTATGGCTACACCTTC. The chain joins TRBV6-1 to TRBJ1-2; 8 positions agree with TRBD1. There are 13 residues in the CDR3. J lost 0 bases, V lost 10 bases, and 4 bases had no gene match. CDR1 MNHNS and CDR2 SASEGT come from the germline V gene.

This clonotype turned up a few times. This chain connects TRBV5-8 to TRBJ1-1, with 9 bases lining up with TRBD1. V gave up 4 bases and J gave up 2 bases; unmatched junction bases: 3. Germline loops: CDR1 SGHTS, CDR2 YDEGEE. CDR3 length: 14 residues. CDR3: CASSMDRGNTEAFF. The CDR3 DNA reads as TGTGCCAGCAGCATGGACAGGGGAAACACTGAAGCTTTCTTT.

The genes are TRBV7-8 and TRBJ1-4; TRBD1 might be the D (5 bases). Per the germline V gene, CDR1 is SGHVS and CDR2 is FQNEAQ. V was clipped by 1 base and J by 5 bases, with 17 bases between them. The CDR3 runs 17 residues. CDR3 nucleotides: TGTGCCAGCAGCTTAGGATACGCGGGGCGGAAGAATGAAAAACTGTTTTTT. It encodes CASSLGYAGRKNEKLFF.

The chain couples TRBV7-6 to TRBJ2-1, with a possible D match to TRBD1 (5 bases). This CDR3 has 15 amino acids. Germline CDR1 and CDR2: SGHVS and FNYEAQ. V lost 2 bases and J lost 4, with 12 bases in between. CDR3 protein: CASSLMQGTYNEQFF. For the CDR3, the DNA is TGTGCCAGCAGCTTAATGCAGGGCACATACAATGAGCAGTTCTTC.

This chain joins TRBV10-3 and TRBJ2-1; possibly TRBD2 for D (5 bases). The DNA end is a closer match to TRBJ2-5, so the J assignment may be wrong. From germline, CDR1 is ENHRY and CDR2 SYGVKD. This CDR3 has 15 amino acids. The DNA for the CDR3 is TGTGCCATCAGACCCCTAGGACCAGGAGGAGAGACCCAGTACTTC. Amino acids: CAIRPLGPGGETQYF.

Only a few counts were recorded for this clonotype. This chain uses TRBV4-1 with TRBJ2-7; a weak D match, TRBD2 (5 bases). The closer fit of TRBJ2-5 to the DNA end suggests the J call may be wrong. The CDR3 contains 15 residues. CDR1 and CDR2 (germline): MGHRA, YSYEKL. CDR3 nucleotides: TGCGCCAGCAGCCCATCCCCTAGCCCCCAAGAGACCCAGTACTTC. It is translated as CASSPSPSPQETQYF.

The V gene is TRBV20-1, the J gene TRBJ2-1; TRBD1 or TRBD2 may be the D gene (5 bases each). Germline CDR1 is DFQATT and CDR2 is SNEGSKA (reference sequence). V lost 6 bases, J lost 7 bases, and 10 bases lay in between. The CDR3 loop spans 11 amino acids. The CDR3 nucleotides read TGCAGTGCCCCGGGACGGAATGAGCAGTTCTTC. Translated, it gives CSAPGRNEQFF.

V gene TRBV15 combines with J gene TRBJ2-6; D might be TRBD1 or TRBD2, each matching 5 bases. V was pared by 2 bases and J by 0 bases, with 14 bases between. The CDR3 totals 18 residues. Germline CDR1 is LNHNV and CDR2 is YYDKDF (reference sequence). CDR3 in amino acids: CATSRTGGRHSGANVLTF. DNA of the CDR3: TGTGCCACCAGCAGAACAGGAGGCAGGCACTCTGGGGCCAACGTCCTGACTTTC. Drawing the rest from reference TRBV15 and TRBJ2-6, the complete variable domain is DAMVIQNPRYQVTQFGKPVTLSCSQTLNHNVMYWYQQKSSQAPKLLFHYYDKDFNNEADTPDNFQSRRPNTSFCFLDIRSPGLGDTAMYLCATSRTGGRHSGANVLTFGAGSRLTVL.

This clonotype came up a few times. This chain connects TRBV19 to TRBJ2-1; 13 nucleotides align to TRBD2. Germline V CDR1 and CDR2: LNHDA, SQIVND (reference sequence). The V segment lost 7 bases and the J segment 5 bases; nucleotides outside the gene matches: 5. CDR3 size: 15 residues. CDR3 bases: TGTGCCAGTAATCCAGGGACTAGCGGGGACAATGAGCAGTTCTTC. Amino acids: CASNPGTSGDNEQFF.

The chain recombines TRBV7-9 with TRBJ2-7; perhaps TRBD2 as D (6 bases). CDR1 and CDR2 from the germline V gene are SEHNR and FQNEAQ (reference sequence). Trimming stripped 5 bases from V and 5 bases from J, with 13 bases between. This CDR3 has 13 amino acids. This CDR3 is CASSHPAGNEQYF. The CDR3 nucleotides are TGTGCCAGCAGCCACCCGGCGGGGAACGAGCAGTACTTC.